The 2 T cell receptor beta chains below were found in one sample sequenced in a study of PD-1 blockade in classical Hodgkin lymphoma (TCRdb year 2020). The library was generated by the immunoSEQ multiplex PCR assay. TCRdb took over this immuneACCESS table, retaining in-frame rearrangements with V and J assigned. Such tables are incomplete; in checked studies, under half of the missing clones stem from an unresolved V gene, and the remainder is unexplained. The sample yields tens of thousands of clones; roughly 90% were counted once. The leading ten clones occupy roughly a fifth of the sample. Reading the label with the study, this specimen's time point is: cycle 1 day 1 (C1D1), immediately before nivolumab initiation. Relapse after autologous stem cell transplantation had occurred in all trial patients, and cohorts A, B and C were distinguished by prior brentuximab vedotin exposure. Specimen: peripheral blood mononuclear cells (PBMCs), collected at baseline. The receptor source for this set is a human donor with classical Hodgkin lymphoma.

This clone has only one observation. This chain uses TRBV10-3 with TRBJ1-4; no firm D call. Germline values: CDR1 ENHRY, CDR2 SYGVKD. The germline V and J ends were trimmed by 0 bases and 8 bases, with 7 bases remaining between them. CDR3 length: 13 residues. The CDR3 DNA is TGTGCCATCAGTGAGTCCGTGTTCGAAAAACTGTTTTTT. It is translated as CAISESVFEKLFF.

This clone was recorded only once. The V and J genes are TRBV14 and TRBJ2-5; D not certain. Germline V gene data show CDR1 as SGHDN and CDR2 as FVKESK. The CDR3 runs 13 residues. V gave up 2 bases and J gave up 4 bases, with 8 bases separating them. DNA of the CDR3: TGTGCCAGCAGCCAAAACTTCCGAGAGACCCAGTACTTC. The encoded protein is CASSQNFRETQYF.